The 10 T cell receptor beta chains given below trace back to one sample, sequenced in a study of human T cells and chemical hapten exposure. TCRdb itself ran the RACE reads through MiXCR, one entry per CDR3 protein. The sample includes roughly 39,000 distinct CDR3 sequences, more than 9.5% seen only once; the top ten take about 2.5%. The time point denotes: patch test 3, about 24 weeks after DPC sensitization. The sample's treatment: therapeutic diphenylcyclopropenone sensitization with weekly scalp DPC. Unseparated into fractions, whole blood served as the source from which total RNA was extracted. The source was whole blood, collected in connection with sensitization to the hapten diphenylcyclopropenone (DPC). The receptors shown here come from a woman aged 40 to 49 with alopecia areata. Some clones in this sample may be carry-over from other donors' samples.

The rearrangement joins TRBV11-3 to TRBJ2-5, with a tentative D call TRBD1 (5 bases). Per the germline V gene, CDR1 is SGHNT and CDR2 is YENEEA. The V gene lost 4 bases and the J gene lost 4 bases, with 16 bases spanning the gap. The CDR3 length is 15 residues. The CDR3 here is CASSSEPQGRETQYF. CDR3 DNA sequence: TGTGCCAGCAGCTCCGAACCCCAGGGCAGAGAGACCCAGTACTTC.

In its sample, this clonotype was seen many times. This rearrangement joins TRBV28 to TRBJ2-5, with 7 bases matching TRBD1. This CDR3 has 12 residues. Per germline, CDR1 MDHEN and CDR2 SYDVKM. V was clipped by 6 bases and J by 5 bases; unmatched bases: 3. In DNA form, the CDR3 reads TGTGCCAGCAGGACAGGGCGCGAGACCCAGTACTTC. It encodes CASRTGRETQYF.

In this sample, this clonotype turned up many times. Relative to the germline gene, one junction end is altered; a read error may explain this. The rearrangement joins TRBV29-1 to TRBJ2-4; D is undetermined. Germline V lookup: CDR1 SQVTM, CDR2 ANQGSEA. This CDR3 is built from 13 residues. CDR3 region: CSVEAFGKSIQYF. The CDR3 bases are TGCAGCGTTGAAGCGTTTGGGAAAAGCATTCAGTACTTC. The complete variable domain, with remaining parts taken from reference TRBV29-1 and TRBJ2-4, reads SAVISQKPSRDICQRGTSLTIQCQVDSQVTMMFWYRQQPGQSLTLIATANQGSEATYESGFVIDKFPISRPNLTFSTLTVSNMSPEDSSIYLCSVEAFGKSIQYFGAGTRLSVL.

As DNA, the CDR3 is TGTGCCAGCAACGACAACTACGAGCAGTACTTC. Encoded protein: CASNDNYEQYF. The chain joins TRBV28 to TRBJ2-7; D gene uncertain. CDR1 is MDHEN, CDR2 SYDVKM, per germline. V lost 7 bases, J lost 3 bases, and 7 bases lay in between. The CDR3 consists of 11 residues. Looking up the rest from reference TRBV28 and TRBJ2-7 gives the full variable domain: DVKVTQSSRYLVKRTGEKVFLECVQDMDHENMFWYRQDPGLGLRLIYFSYDVKMKEKGDIPEGYSVSREKKERFSLILESASTNQTSMYLCASNDNYEQYFGPGTRLTVT.

The rearrangement uses TRBV19 and TRBJ2-4; 11 bases are shared with TRBD1. Germline lookup yields CDR1 LNHDA and CDR2 SQIVND (reference sequence). CDR3 length: 15 residues. V gave up 6 bases and J gave up 5 bases; unmatched junction bases: 6. Here the CDR3 DNA reads TGTGCCAGTAGCGGGACAGGGGGAGGAGAAAACATTCAGTACTTC. Amino acid sequence: CASSGTGGGENIQYF.

This clonotype was counted a few times. The chain uses TRBV10-3 and TRBJ1-1; 7 positions agree with TRBD1. Germline V CDR1 and CDR2: ENHRY, SYGVKD. The V and J ends lost 10 bases and 5 bases, in that order; junction bases with no gene match: 7. The CDR3 runs 12 residues. CDR3 protein: CATETGETEAFF. The DNA for the CDR3 is TGTGCCACCGAAACAGGGGAAACTGAAGCTTTCTTT.

This clonotype was counted a few times. This rearrangement joins TRBV6-5 to TRBJ1-2, with D maybe TRBD1 (6 bases). The length of the CDR3 is 16 residues. From germline, CDR1 is MNHEY and CDR2 SVGAGI. Trimming left V 7 bases short and J 8 bases short, with 26 bases between. CDR3 DNA sequence: TGTGCCAGCATTATGAGATCGGGACACATGTCGGGAGGCTACACCTTC. It specifies CASIMRSGHMSGGYTF.

The sample holds many counts of this clonotype. This chain uses TRBV7-9 with TRBJ2-2, with no clear D. The ends were cut back, 5 bases at V and 6 bases at J, with 16 bases in the middle. CDR3 length: 15 amino acids. CDR1 is SEHNR, CDR2 FQNEAQ, per germline (reference sequence). The CDR3 DNA is TGTGCCAGCAGCCATCCGGTGAAGGGTGCCGGGGAGCTGTTTTTT. Amino acids: CASSHPVKGAGELFF.

This clonotype has ten or more counts. The chain recombines TRBV2 with TRBJ2-2; D is unclear. V was shortened by 6 bases and J by 4 bases, with 12 bases between the two germline ends. The germline V gene has CDR1 SNHLY and CDR2 FYNNEI. This CDR3 comprises 14 residues. This CDR3 is CASSTDGATGELFF. The DNA of the CDR3 is TGTGCCAGCAGCACGGACGGAGCCACCGGGGAGCTGTTTTTT.

This clonotype was seen repeatedly, ten times or more. This chain joins TRBV13 and TRBJ2-1, with D hard to call. V dropped 5 bases and J dropped 7 bases, with 3 bases sitting between them. The germline V gene encodes CDR1 PRHDT and CDR2 FYEKMQ (reference sequence). The CDR3 spans 10 residues. The CDR3 protein is CASSRNEQFF. The CDR3 DNA is TGTGCCAGCAGCCGAAATGAGCAGTTCTTC.